This T cell receptor (beta chain) is from a study of blood T cell repertoires in COVID-19. Whole-study context: Some COVID-19 samples were acute and others convalescent; all came from the United States, Italy and Spain. PBMCs, B-cell-depleted T cells, or T cells provided the cDNA or gDNA that made up the material.

Original data processing: Scientists estimated how many nucleated cells there were by amplifying reference gene primers. Clones were sequenced by immunoSEQ multiplex PCR, and TCRdb holds only the in-frame ones, with some missing. That table is the source of V, J and clone size, and D and trimming were worked out from the DNA. The sample comprises about 110,000 clones, roughly four fifths of which are singletons, and 4% to 4.5% rests with the top ten. This clone was found once. This CDR3 region has 16 residues. From germline, CDR1 is SGHTA and CDR2 FQGNSA. Germline trimming cut 5 bases from V and 4 bases from J; bases unmatched to any gene: 9.

The sequence was obtained from a woman aged 70 to 79 with acute or convalescent COVID-19. Input material: peripheral blood. This sequence joins TRBV7-2 and TRBJ1-1; 11 nucleotides match TRBD1. The CDR3 protein is CASSDRDRGFSTEAFF. CDR3 sequence (DNA): TGTGCCAGCAGCGATAGGGACAGGGGGTTTAGCACTGAAGCTTTCTTT.